The source of this T cell receptor beta chain is a study of T cell responses to AZD1222 COVID-19 vaccine. The study, taken as a whole, reports: Sampling that yielded the repertoires occurred only after the peak T cell response. It should be noted that donors were predominantly white British and more often female, and clonal diversity was possibly underestimated.

Repertoires were generated with immunoSEQ multiplex PCR, while TCRdb's copy carries only in-frame clones and drops some. This sample yields about 120,000 clones, of which about 90% are seen a single time; 14% belongs to the top ten. Notes on this clone: What it binds is not known.

Germline CDR1 is LNHDA and CDR2 is SQIVND (reference sequence). J gave up 3 bases and V 4 bases, and 11 bases lay outside the gene matches. The CDR3 totals 17 residues. The TCR comes from an adult in good health. V usage is TRBV19 and J usage is TRBJ1-4; 7 bases map to TRBD1. The sequenced sample was peripheral blood, obtained on day 0 of AZD1222 vaccination. CDR3 nucleotides: TGTGCCAGTAGTACATACCGAGGACAGGCTTCTAATGAAAAACTGTTTTTT. This gives the protein CASSTYRGQASNEKLFF.